What follows are 20 T cell receptor beta chains derived from one specimen sequenced in a study of blood T cells in healthy people across ages. Primers used in a second PCR of about 7 to 12 cycles were a sample-barcoded 5' primer and a J-beta primer mix. TCRdb re-called the 5' RACE reads through MiXCR, storing one row per CDR3 protein. Here the sample spans roughly 730,000 distinct CDR3 sequences, 45% to 70% being singletons. Sequencing input: blood. The receptors shown here come from a man in his forties in good health.

The rearrangement links TRBV6-2 or TRBV6-3 to TRBJ1-2; D possibly corresponds to TRBD1 (5 bases). The germline CDR1 and CDR2 sequences are MNHEY and SVGEGT. The CDR3 runs to 14 residues. Trimming cost V 0 bases and J 3 bases, with 8 bases left between them. CDR3 loop: CASSYSGGDYGYTF. CDR3 DNA: TGTGCCAGCAGTTACTCGGGGGGAGACTATGGCTACACCTTC.

The chain recombines TRBV14 with TRBJ1-2; D gene ambiguous. There are 13 residues in the CDR3. The germline V gene encodes CDR1 SGHDN and CDR2 FVKESK. The V gene lost 6 bases and the J gene lost 3 bases, with 11 bases spanning the gap. The CDR3 sequence is CASRMELDYGYTF. CDR3 in DNA: TGTGCCAGCAGGATGGAGCTGGACTATGGCTACACCTTC.

V and J are TRBV5-6 and TRBJ2-1; D remains unclear. The ends were cut back, 0 bases at V and 5 bases at J, with 12 bases in the middle. The CDR3 spans 15 residues. From germline, CDR1 is SGHDT and CDR2 YYEEEE. CDR3 in amino acids: CASSLARLDDNEQFF. CDR3 coding DNA: TGTGCCAGCAGCTTGGCCAGACTGGACGACAATGAGCAGTTCTTC. The full variable domain, with the rest looked up from reference TRBV5-6 and TRBJ2-1, is DAGVTQSPTHLIKTRGQQVTLRCSPKSGHDTVSWYQQALGQGPQFIFQYYEEEERQRGNFPDRFSGHQFPNYSSELNVNALLLGDSALYLCASSLARLDDNEQFFGPGTRLTVL.

A note on this clonotype: One end of the junction varies from germline; a read error may be responsible. The CDR3 reads CANSERQRNSPLHF. The CDR3 DNA sequence: TGTGCCAACAGTGAACGACAGAGAAATTCACCCCTCCACTTT. The gene calls are TRBV2 and TRBJ1-6; D is possibly TRBD1 (5 bases). This CDR3 has 14 residues. Germline CDR1 SNHLY, CDR2 FYNNEI.

V is TRBV28 and J is TRBJ1-5; TRBD1 matches 9 bases. This CDR3 is 17 amino acids long. Germline assignment: CDR1 MDHEN and CDR2 SYDVKM. The V gene end was trimmed by 2 bases and the J gene end by 7 bases; junction bases not matched to a gene: 12. The CDR3 coding sequence is TGTGCCAGCAGTTTACCGGACAGGGGCAGTGTTTTGCAGCCCCAGCATTTT. Encoded protein: CASSLPDRGSVLQPQHF.

The CDR3: CASSSPNRGLAKNIQYF. The CDR3 DNA is TGTGCCAGCAGCTCCCCGAACAGGGGGCTAGCCAAAAACATTCAGTACTTC. The chain joins TRBV5-6 to TRBJ2-4; 9 nucleotides line up with TRBD1. V was pared by 3 bases and J by 0 bases, with 7 bases of the junction left unmatched. Germline V lookup: CDR1 SGHDT, CDR2 YYEEEE. This CDR3 contains 17 residues. The entire variable domain, with the rest obtained from reference TRBV5-6 and TRBJ2-4, is as follows: DAGVTQSPTHLIKTRGQQVTLRCSPKSGHDTVSWYQQALGQGPQFIFQYYEEEERQRGNFPDRFSGHQFPNYSSELNVNALLLGDSALYLCASSSPNRGLAKNIQYFGAGTRLSVL.

This clonotype was counted between two and nine times. The V call is TRBV27, the J call TRBJ2-7, with D possibly matching TRBD1 (5 bases). CDR3 size: 12 residues. Deletions cut 8 bases from V and 7 bases from J, with 15 bases between. Looked up from germline, CDR1 is MNHEY and CDR2 is SMNVEV (reference sequence). As DNA, the CDR3 is TGTGCCAGCTCCAGGGCCTTGGGGGAGCAGTACTTC. It encodes CASSRALGEQYF.

The J gene is TRBJ2-1, the V gene TRBV6-1; 14 bases line up with TRBD2. The CDR3 sequence is 19 residues long. The V and J ends lost 6 bases and 7 bases, in that order; junction bases with no gene match: 17. Germline loops: CDR1 MNHNS, CDR2 SASEGT. CDR3 nucleotide sequence: TGTGCCAGCAGCCGCGGGACTAGCGGGAGTAGAACCAGGGGGAATGAGCAGTTCTTC. The encoded protein is CASSRGTSGSRTRGNEQFF.

The chain is built from TRBV10-3 and TRBJ2-4, with D possibly being TRBD1 (6 bases). This CDR3 is 16 amino acids long. V was cut by 3 bases and J by 13 bases, with 25 bases left in between. The germline CDR1 and CDR2 sequences are ENHRY and SYGVKD. The CDR3 loop reads CAISDVILGQPKEQYF. CDR3 nucleotide sequence: TGTGCCATCAGTGATGTCATTCTGGGACAACCAAAGGAGCAGTACTTC.

V is TRBV4-3 and J is TRBJ1-6; D not certain. The CDR3 length is 14 residues. Trimming shortened V by 5 bases and J by 7 bases, and 12 bases separated the two germline ends. From germline, CDR1 is LGHNA and CDR2 YSLEER. CDR3 DNA sequence: TGCGCCAGCAGCACCCGGGTCTCGAATTCACCCCTCCACTTT. Translated, it gives CASSTRVSNSPLHF.

This clonotype qualifies as medium-sized. The V call is TRBV4-2, the J call TRBJ2-3; no firm D call. Trimming removed 3 bases at V and 0 bases at J, with 7 bases between. The CDR3 extends over 14 amino acids. Germline loops: CDR1 LGHNA, CDR2 YNFKEQ. CDR3 in amino acids: CASSQASSTDTQYF. The CDR3 DNA follows: TGTGCCAGCAGCCAGGCCTCTAGCACAGATACGCAGTATTTT.

This chain links TRBV20-1 with TRBJ2-1; 8 bases agree with TRBD2. TRBJ2-7 explains the end of the DNA better; the J call may be wrong. The length of the CDR3 is 13 residues. CDR1 and CDR2 from the germline V gene are DFQATT and SNEGSKA (reference sequence). CDR3 DNA sequence: TGCAGTGCACGGGAGGGCCCAGCCTACGAGCAGTACTTC. This encodes CSAREGPAYEQYF.

The chain links TRBV11-3 to TRBJ2-7; tentatively, D is TRBD1 or TRBD2 (6 bases each). The CDR3 length is 14 residues. CDR1 and CDR2 from the germline V gene are SGHNT and YENEEA. V was shortened by 4 bases and J by 7 bases, with 17 bases between the two germline ends. The CDR3 DNA is TGTGCCAGCAGCTCATTTGGAGGGGGAGGTGAGCAGTACTTC. This gives the protein CASSSFGGGGEQYF.

Ten or more counts support this clonotype. The chain recombines TRBV4-3 with TRBJ2-5; D possibly corresponds to TRBD2 (5 bases). The CDR3 has 14 residues. Germline CDR1 LGHNA, CDR2 YSLEER. The V and J ends lost 0 bases and 3 bases respectively, with 8 bases between them. The CDR3 DNA is TGCGCCAGCAGCCAAGATCGGCGGGAAGAGACCCAGTACTTC. Its translation: CASSQDRREETQYF.

The CDR3 DNA follows: TGTGCCAGCAGCCCCGGACAGGGGGCGTTTGGCTACACCTTC. Translation gives CASSPGQGAFGYTF. The chain has TRBV6-1 and TRBJ1-2; 11 nucleotides align to TRBD1. V dropped 6 bases and J dropped 7; count of bases not matched to a gene: 7. The CDR3 sequence is 14 residues long. Germline V lookup: CDR1 MNHNS, CDR2 SASEGT.

The CDR3 coding sequence is TGTGCCAGCAGCCAAGAGAGGGTATCGGAGGAGCTGTTTTTT. Translating gives CASSQERVSEELFF. The V call is TRBV4-2, the J call TRBJ2-2, with D maybe TRBD2 (5 bases). The CDR3 has 14 amino acids. Germline CDR1 is LGHNA and CDR2 is YNFKEQ. Trimming pared 0 bases from V and 10 bases from J, leaving 12 bases between.

This chain connects TRBV7-9 to TRBJ2-1; TRBD1 aligns across 7 bases. This CDR3 has 14 amino acids. V was pared by 3 bases and J by 5 bases, with 4 bases of the junction left unmatched. CDR1 and CDR2 from the germline V gene are SEHNR and FQNEAQ (reference sequence). This chain's CDR3 is CASSLGTADNEQFF. CDR3 bases: TGTGCCAGCAGCTTGGGGACAGCCGACAATGAGCAGTTCTTC.

V and J are TRBV29-1 and TRBJ1-2; no definite D call. CDR3 length: 12 residues. In germline, CDR1 is SQVTM, CDR2 ANQGSEA. Trimming took off 0 bases at V and 5 bases at J, with 7 bases between the two ends. This chain's CDR3 is CSVEDPGYGYTF. The CDR3 DNA reads as TGCAGCGTTGAAGATCCCGGGTATGGCTACACCTTC.

The chain's CDR3 is CASRRDRSTDTQYF. The CDR3 DNA follows: TGTGCCAGCAGGCGGGACAGGAGCACAGATACGCAGTATTTT. The J gene is TRBJ2-3, the V gene TRBV7-3; 8 bases are a match to TRBD1. The CDR3 is 14 amino acids. Germline CDR1 SGHTA, CDR2 FQGTGA. The trim removed 6 bases at V and 0 bases at J, leaving 2 bases unmatched.

The chain has TRBV7-2 and TRBJ1-2; 7 bases are shared with TRBD1. Germline values: CDR1 SGHTA, CDR2 FQGNSA. The CDR3 totals 18 residues. V lost 3 bases, J lost 2 bases, and 15 bases stayed unmatched. The DNA for the CDR3 is TGTGCCAGCAGCTTCATGTTCGGGTTTGGGACAGCAAACTATGGCTACACCTTC. Translation gives CASSFMFGFGTANYGYTF.